This T cell receptor (beta chain) stems from a study of read filtering for tumor transcriptome and immune sequencing (dated by TCRdb to the early 2020s). The study in broad terms: The cohort was composed of approximately 17 male and 14 to 15 female patients, with a mean age of roughly 61 years and an age range of roughly 40 to 80. Under revised international staging, about 8 patients fell into R-ISS I, some 15 into R-ISS II and roughly 7 into R-ISS III. After DNase treatment, whole-transcriptome libraries were prepared with the TruSeq RNA Access Library Prep Kit. Per sample, about 4.05 to 10.27 million TCR-region mapped reads were obtained with IR-seq, compared with only 85 to 1273 with RNA-seq. The study compared TCR repertoires from targeted immune repertoire sequencing and bulk whole-transcriptome sequencing run on the same bone marrow samples. A main aim was a read-filtering strategy for immune repertoire data, specifically whether clonotypes supported by a single read should be removed.

Bone marrow was sampled from every patient at the time of active disease. Isolation of bone marrow mononuclear cells was performed by Ficoll-Hypaque density gradient centrifugation. To remove myeloma plasma cells, the cells were labeled with CD138 magnetic microbeads on a MACS separator, and CD138-negative cells were then collected by negative selection. Flow cytometry with CD138 antibodies on an Attune NxT was used to check how pure the isolated cells were. Total RNA was extracted using TRIzol reagent and was quantified on a NanoDrop spectrophotometer. Paired RNA-seq and IR-seq were performed on each patient's CD138-negative bone marrow sample. TCR libraries were constructed from approximately 390 ng RNA using the Immunoverse kit, and molecular barcoded adaptors covering alpha/delta and beta/gamma chains were employed. The same RNA used for transcriptome sequencing was used for TCR library preparation. Sequencing of the TCR libraries was done on an Illumina HiSeq 4000 with 2 x 150 cycles. In the paper's pipeline: TCR reads were aligned to human V, D, J and C references and assembled into CDR3 clonotypes with MiXCR, including quality filtering and error correction. The tcR package in R was used to analyze clonotype counts and gene usage diversity. Raw mapping reads were checked after the RNA-seq reads had been mapped by STAR aligner version 2.5.3a onto the human GRCh37 genome. To test the effect of sequencing depth on detected clonotypes, IR-seq fastq files were randomly downsampled using Seqtk 1.3. Starting from the raw public reads, TCRdb applied fastp trimming at Q25, assembled clones with MiXCR and retained in-frame beta chains. One record per CDR3 amino acid sequence lists the most common genes and DNA. The V and J calls and clone size are TCRdb's, not the authors'. For this sample the table gives tens of thousands of distinct CDR3 sequences, of which around a fifth were detected only once. The ten largest make up approximately 18% of the sample.

For CDR1 and CDR2, the germline V gene lists SGHVS and FQNEAQ. V and J are truncated by 1 base and 1 base respectively, leaving an intervening sequence of 4 bases. The CDR3, cysteine through phenylalanine, is 13 amino acids long. This entry keeps only the CDR3 DNA: 39 bases, framed from base 1. This clonotype was found many times. The antigen it recognizes is unknown. One base away there is no much larger clone; base qualities are not given. General conclusions and limits of the study: The sorted CD138-negative fraction was a mixed bone marrow immune population, not purified T cells. In IR-seq, approximately 80% of clonotypes but 3% to 4.5% of total reads were represented by single-read clonotypes, whereas in RNA-seq, approximately 70% of clonotypes and approximately 45% of reads were represented by single-read clonotypes. The correlation between IR-seq and RNA-seq shared clonotype proportions rose when single-read clonotypes were removed. Clonotypes were captured by IR-seq at much higher depth and more reliably than by RNA-seq, and smaller IR-seq throughput was sufficient for identification of most shared clonotypes.

This sequence uses TRBV7-8 and TRBJ1-2; no D gene is confidently identified. The source of this sequence is a donor aged 40 or older with multiple myeloma. Sequenced material: a population of CD138-negative cells sorted from bone marrow. Explained via the paper, the cell subset or site label denotes: bone marrow mononuclear cells depleted of CD138+ plasma/myeloma cells by negative magnetic selection. The DNA sequence is TGTGCCAGCAGCTTAGGGGGTAACTATGGCTACACCTTC. Translated, this gives CASSLGGNYGYTF.